Below are 32 T cell receptor beta chains sequenced from a single sample in a study of human T cells and chemical hapten exposure. TCRdb ran MiXCR on the RACE reads and lists one entry per CDR3 protein. This table has some 100,000 distinct CDR3 sequences, roughly a tenth appearing once. The time point denotes: patch test 2, 6 weeks after DPC sensitization. The sample's treatment: therapeutic diphenylcyclopropenone sensitization with weekly scalp DPC. This specimen consisted of whole blood, obtained in connection with sensitization to the hapten diphenylcyclopropenone (DPC). Receptors were obtained from a woman aged 40 to 50 with alopecia areata. Some clones in this sample may be carry-over from other donors' samples.

This clonotype was detected only a few times. The chain is built from TRBV5-1 and TRBJ2-6; tentatively, D is TRBD1 (5 bases). Germline V gives CDR1 SGHRS, CDR2 YFSETQ. The CDR3 consists of 15 residues. V was clipped by 5 bases and J by 0 bases, with 9 bases between them. The DNA for the CDR3 is TGCGCCAGCAGGGAAGACAGCTCTGGGGCCAACGTCCTGACTTTC. It is translated as CASREDSSGANVLTF.

A few counts support this clonotype. The rearrangement joins TRBV4-3 to TRBJ2-1; the D gene is possibly TRBD2 (5 bases). Trimming shortened V by 0 bases and J by 7 bases, and 19 bases separated the two germline ends. CDR3 length: 17 amino acids. From germline, CDR1 is LGHNA and CDR2 YSLEER. The CDR3 reads CASSQEWVGKVSNEQFF. In nucleotides, the CDR3 is TGCGCCAGCAGCCAAGAATGGGTCGGGAAGGTGTCGAATGAGCAGTTCTTC.

The chain carries TRBV9 and TRBJ2-7; 9 bases align to TRBD1. The germline CDR1 and CDR2 sequences are SGDLS and YYNGEE. CDR3 size: 14 residues. Germline trimming cut 4 bases from V and 5 bases from J; bases unmatched to any gene: 7. In DNA form, the CDR3 reads TGTGCCAGCAGCCCACTCCGGGACAGGGACGAGCAGTACTTC. Translation gives CASSPLRDRDEQYF. The variable domain in full, with the rest retrieved from reference TRBV9 and TRBJ2-7, is DSGVTQTPKHLITATGQRVTLRCSPRSGDLSVYWYQQSLDQGLQFLIQYYNGEERAKGNILERFSAQQFPDLHSELNLSSLELGDSALYFCASSPLRDRDEQYFGPGTRLTVT.

The rearrangement links TRBV20-1 to TRBJ1-5; D is unresolved. The CDR3 runs 13 residues. Germline V gene lookup returns CDR1 DFQATT and CDR2 SNEGSKA (reference sequence). Trimming pared 4 bases from V and 4 bases from J, leaving 11 bases between. The CDR3 bases are TGCAGTGCTAAGTACCGAGGGAATCAGCCCCAGCATTTT. Protein product: CSAKYRGNQPQHF.

This clonotype was recorded many times. The chain couples TRBV5-1 to TRBJ2-6; D is unresolved. This CDR3 spans 16 amino acids. Per the germline V gene, CDR1 is SGHRS and CDR2 is YFSETQ. The V and J ends lost 4 bases and 0 bases respectively, with 11 bases between them. The CDR3 region has the DNA TGCGCCAGCAGCAGCCCTCAGAGCTCTGGGGCCAACGTCCTGACTTTC. Protein: CASSSPQSSGANVLTF.

The table lists this clonotype with a few counts. V and J are TRBV4-1 and TRBJ2-5, with 9 nucleotides matching TRBD2. After removal of 4 bases from V and 1 base from J, the junction contained 10 bases not matched to a gene. The CDR3 has 17 residues. Germline loops: CDR1 MGHRA, CDR2 YSYEKL. The CDR3 spells CASSPPGLAGSQETQYF. The CDR3 DNA reads as TGCGCCAGCAGCCCCCCTGGGCTAGCGGGGAGCCAAGAGACCCAGTACTTC.

This clonotype showed up many times. This sequence joins TRBV10-3 and TRBJ2-7; 7 nucleotides line up with TRBD2. V dropped 6 bases and J dropped 1; count of bases not matched to a gene: 12. The CDR3 covers 16 residues. Germline V CDR1 and CDR2: ENHRY, SYGVKD. The CDR3 DNA follows: TGTGCCATCAGGGGAACAACGCGGGGGAAATCCTACGAGCAGTACTTC. It encodes CAIRGTTRGKSYEQYF.

The rearrangement joins TRBV12-3 or TRBV12-4 to TRBJ2-1, with unresolved D. Trimming shortened V by 5 bases and J by 7 bases, and 18 bases separated the two germline ends. The CDR3 totals 15 residues. Here the CDR3 DNA reads TGTGCCAGCAGTCGCCCTGCCGGCCCGGCGAATGAGCAGTTCTTC. Protein product: CASSRPAGPANEQFF.

The chain carries TRBV30 and TRBJ2-7; D is ambiguous. There are 13 residues in the CDR3. Germline CDR1 reads GTSNPN; CDR2 reads SVGIG (reference sequence). Trimming removed 0 bases from V and 0 bases from J, with 6 bases in between. In nucleotides, the CDR3 is TGTGCCTGGAGTGTGGGAAACTCCTACGAGCAGTACTTC. Translation gives CAWSVGNSYEQYF.

CDR3 coding DNA: TGTGCCAGCAGCTTAAGACAGGGGACTAATGAAAAACTGTTTTTT. As protein: CASSLRQGTNEKLFF. V and J are TRBV7-2 and TRBJ1-4, with 8 bases aligning to TRBD1. The V and J ends lost 2 bases and 2 bases, in that order; junction bases with no gene match: 1. Germline CDR1 and CDR2: SGHTA and FQGNSA. The CDR3 has 15 amino acids. The variable domain in full, with the rest retrieved from reference TRBV7-2 and TRBJ1-4, is GAGVSQSPSNKVTEKGKDVELRCDPISGHTALYWYRQSLGQGLEFLIYFQGNSAPDKSGLPSDRFSAERTGGSVSTLTIQRTQQEDSAVYLCASSLRQGTNEKLFFGSGTQLSVL.

This clonotype was found a few times. The chain couples TRBV7-2 to TRBJ1-5; D not resolved. The CDR3 sequence is 15 residues long. Germline V lookup: CDR1 SGHTA, CDR2 FQGNSA. V gave up 5 bases and J gave up 2 bases, with 13 bases separating them. CDR3 residues: CASSPLSQGNQPQHF. Written as DNA, the CDR3 is TGTGCCAGCAGCCCCCTTTCCCAGGGCAATCAGCCCCAGCATTTT.

This clonotype was counted between two and nine times. V and J are TRBV27 and TRBJ1-1; 8 bases are a match to TRBD1. Trimming cost V 8 bases and J 6 bases; bases outside gene matches: 14. Germline V lookup: CDR1 MNHEY, CDR2 SMNVEV (reference sequence). The CDR3 length is 15 residues. In DNA form, the CDR3 reads TGTGCCAGCGGCTCATCCGACAGGGGTAAATCTGAAGCTTTCTTT. Translation gives CASGSSDRGKSEAFF.

This clonotype was seen at least ten times. The chain links TRBV7-9 to TRBJ2-7; no clear D. Germline CDR1 SEHNR, CDR2 FQNEAQ (reference sequence). The ends were cut back, 4 bases at V and 3 bases at J, with 13 bases in the middle. This CDR3 has 14 amino acids. The DNA of the CDR3 is TGTGCCAGCAGCTCAGCTGGGCAAGTCTACGAGCAGTACTTC. Translation gives CASSSAGQVYEQYF.

Many counts were recorded for this clonotype. In nucleotides, the CDR3 is TGCGCCAGCAGCGCGGGGGGCCAAGAGACCCAGTACTTC. Translating it yields CASSAGGQETQYF. The gene calls are TRBV5-1 and TRBJ2-5; TRBD2 aligns across 8 bases. The junction had 0 bases not matched to a gene; V was cut back by 4 bases and J by 1 base. CDR3 length: 13 amino acids. CDR1 and CDR2 from the germline V gene are SGHRS and YFSETQ.

This clonotype was seen only a few times. This sequence joins TRBV27 and TRBJ2-7; D is tentatively TRBD1 or TRBD2 (5 bases each). The germline V gene has CDR1 MNHEY and CDR2 SMNVEV (reference sequence). V dropped 5 bases and J dropped 6 bases, with 14 bases sitting between them. CDR3 length: 13 amino acids. CDR3 loop: CASSPKPGTEQYF. CDR3 coding DNA: TGTGCCAGCAGTCCAAAACCAGGGACCGAGCAGTACTTC.

The V gene is TRBV19, the J gene TRBJ2-2, with 8 nucleotides matching TRBD1. CDR3 length: 16 amino acids. Per germline, CDR1 LNHDA and CDR2 SQIVND (reference sequence). The J segment lost 6 bases and the V segment lost 5 bases, leaving 11 bases of the junction unmatched. The CDR3 sequence: CASSPLDRAFAGELFF. In DNA, the CDR3 is TGTGCCAGTAGTCCATTGGACAGGGCGTTCGCCGGGGAGCTGTTTTTT.

A few counts support this clonotype. V usage is TRBV7-2 and J usage is TRBJ2-4; TRBD2 aligns across 9 bases. The junction had 11 bases not matched to a gene; V was cut back by 1 base and J by 7 bases. Germline CDR1 is SGHTA and CDR2 is FQGNSA. This CDR3 is 17 amino acids long. The CDR3 region has the DNA TGTGCCAGCAGCTTAGGTGGCGGGGGGGCCGGTATGAACATTCAGTACTTC. Protein sequence: CASSLGGGGAGMNIQYF.

The chain couples TRBV5-6 to TRBJ1-2; TRBD1 matches at 8 bases. Germline-derived CDR1 and CDR2 are SGHDT and YYEEEE. This CDR3 spans 14 amino acids. V shed 4 bases and J 2 bases; nucleotides not matched to a gene: 4. CDR3 sequence reads: CASSGTGINYGYTF. In nucleotides, the CDR3 is TGTGCCAGCAGCGGGACAGGAATCAACTATGGCTACACCTTC.

This clonotype came up many times. The CDR3 DNA is TGTGCCAGCAGCTTATCGGGGATCTATGGCTACACCTTC. As protein: CASSLSGIYGYTF. The rearrangement joins TRBV5-4 to TRBJ1-2; D remains ambiguous. The CDR3 is 13 residues long. Between the trimmed V and J ends, which lost 2 bases and 4 bases, there was a span of 9 bases. Per germline, CDR1 SGHNT and CDR2 YYREEE (reference sequence).

The V call is TRBV10-3, the J call TRBJ1-2; 8 bases are a match to TRBD1. Per the germline V gene, CDR1 is ENHRY and CDR2 is SYGVKD. Losses at the gene ends were 8 bases for V and 4 bases for J; bases not matched to a gene: 6. CDR3 size: 13 residues. This CDR3 reads CAIAQGAGYGYTF. The CDR3 bases are TGTGCCATCGCCCAGGGGGCAGGCTATGGCTACACCTTC.

The sample holds many counts of this clonotype. The chain uses TRBV5-5 and TRBJ2-6, with D tentatively TRBD1 or TRBD2 (5 bases each). Germline CDR1 reads SGHKS; CDR2 reads YYEKEE (reference sequence). The CDR3 runs 17 residues. V was cut by 3 bases and J by 4 bases, with 17 bases left in between. CDR3 in DNA: TGTGCCAGCAGCTGGGAGACAGAGGGCTTCGGGGCCAACGTCCTGACTTTC. This codes for CASSWETEGFGANVLTF. Variable domain in full (rest from reference TRBV5-5 and TRBJ2-6): DAGVTQSPTHLIKTRGQQVTLRCSPISGHKSVSWYQQVLGQGPQFIFQYYEKEERGRGNFPDRFSARQFPNYSSELNVNALLLGDSALYLCASSWETEGFGANVLTFGAGSRLTVL.

Note on this clonotype: One end of the junction varies from germline; a read error may be responsible. The CDR3 coding sequence is TGTGCCAGCAGGTTCTACACAGATTCGCAGTATTTT. Its translation is CASRFYTDSQYF. This chain joins TRBV12-3 or TRBV12-4 and TRBJ2-3; no firm D call. This CDR3 has 12 residues.

This clonotype has more than one count but fewer than ten. The J gene is TRBJ2-3, the V gene TRBV29-1; D gene ambiguous. Per the germline V gene, CDR1 is SQVTM and CDR2 is ANQGSEA. This CDR3 is built from 12 residues. V shed 4 bases and J shed 4 bases, with 9 bases lying between them. The chain's CDR3 is CSVVPGADTQYF. CDR3 DNA sequence: TGCAGCGTTGTACCTGGGGCAGATACGCAGTATTTT.

This clonotype occurred a few times. This chain connects TRBV5-1 to TRBJ1-3; D gene unclear. Germline CDR1 is SGHRS and CDR2 is YFSETQ. V lost 7 bases and J 0 bases, leaving 8 bases between the germline ends. CDR3 size: 13 residues. The CDR3 region has the DNA TGCGCCAGCGGCCGGGGCTCTGGAAACACCATATATTTT. Translation: CASGRGSGNTIYF.

Many counts were recorded for this clonotype. This rearrangement joins TRBV10-3 to TRBJ2-3, with D hard to call. The CDR3 spans 16 residues. V was cut by 0 bases and J by 3 bases, with 13 bases left in between. CDR1 is ENHRY and CDR2 is SYGVKD in the germline V gene. This CDR3 is CAISESGTTATDTQYF. Written as DNA, the CDR3 is TGTGCCATCAGTGAGTCGGGTACGACGGCTACAGATACGCAGTATTTT.

This clonotype was observed at least ten times. The CDR3 DNA is TGTGCCATCAGTGGGACGATGGAGGGCACCGGGGAGCTGTTTTTT. This codes for CAISGTMEGTGELFF. The rearrangement uses TRBV10-3 and TRBJ2-2; D might be TRBD2 (6 bases). This CDR3 has 15 amino acids. V lost 4 bases to trimming and J lost 4 bases, with 13 bases between them. Germline V lookup: CDR1 ENHRY, CDR2 SYGVKD.

This clonotype has a handful of counts. This rearrangement joins TRBV18 to TRBJ2-3; D remains ambiguous. This CDR3 contains 13 residues. CDR1 is KGHSH, CDR2 LQKENI, per germline. V shed 8 bases and J shed 0 bases, with 9 bases lying between them. The DNA of the CDR3 is TGTGCCAGCCAACTTTCTAGCACAGATACGCAGTATTTT. It translates to CASQLSSTDTQYF.

This clonotype was detected a few times. The chain joins TRBV30 to TRBJ1-6; tentative D call: TRBD1 (5 bases). The CDR3 is 15 residues long. V shed 4 bases and J shed 7 bases, with 17 bases lying between them. In germline, CDR1 is GTSNPN, CDR2 SVGIG (reference sequence). The CDR3 reads CAWTGTGWGNSPLHF. CDR3 in DNA: TGTGCCTGGACCGGGACTGGTTGGGGGAATTCACCCCTCCACTTT.

At least ten counts were recorded for this clonotype. This rearrangement joins TRBV11-2 to TRBJ1-1, with 8 bases aligning to TRBD1. CDR3 length: 13 amino acids. The germline V gene has CDR1 SGHAT and CDR2 FQNNGV. Losses at the gene ends were 5 bases for V and 5 bases for J; bases not matched to a gene: 4. The CDR3 bases are TGTGCCAGCAGCGGACAGGGAGGAACTGAAGCTTTCTTT. Protein product: CASSGQGGTEAFF. The full variable domain, completed using reference TRBV11-2 and TRBJ1-1, is EAGVAQSPRYKIIEKRQSVAFWCNPISGHATLYWYQQILGQGPKLLIQFQNNGVVDDSQLPKDRFSAERLKGVDSTLKIQPAKLEDSAVYLCASSGQGGTEAFFGQGTRLTVV.

This clonotype was detected ten times or more. The chain employs TRBV6-5 and TRBJ1-4; D is uncertain. Germline V CDR1 and CDR2: MNHEY, SVGAGI. The V gene lost 8 bases and the J gene lost 8 bases, with 21 bases spanning the gap. The CDR3 consists of 15 residues. The CDR3 nucleotides read TGTGCCAGCCGAAACCTTCAGAATGTCAGGGAAAAACTGTTTTTT. Its translation: CASRNLQNVREKLFF.

This clonotype was counted only a few times. The chain couples TRBV5-1 to TRBJ1-2; D may be TRBD1 (5 bases). V gave up 0 bases and J gave up 1 base, with 10 bases separating them. Germline CDR1 reads SGHRS; CDR2 reads YFSETQ. The CDR3 loop spans 15 amino acids. The CDR3 coding sequence is TGCGCCAGCAGCTTGGAAGGGACGGGTAACTATGGCTACACCTTC. Protein product: CASSLEGTGNYGYTF.

A remark on this clonotype: A clone one base away is much larger, so this may be a read error. This rearrangement joins TRBV18 to TRBJ1-1, with TRBD1 as a possible D gene (5 bases). Germline V gene lookup returns CDR1 KGHSH and CDR2 LQKENI. This CDR3 has 13 residues. The CDR3 spells CVSSGQGDTEAFF. In DNA, the CDR3 is TGTGTCAGCTCAGGCCAGGGAGATACTGAAGCTTTCTTT.